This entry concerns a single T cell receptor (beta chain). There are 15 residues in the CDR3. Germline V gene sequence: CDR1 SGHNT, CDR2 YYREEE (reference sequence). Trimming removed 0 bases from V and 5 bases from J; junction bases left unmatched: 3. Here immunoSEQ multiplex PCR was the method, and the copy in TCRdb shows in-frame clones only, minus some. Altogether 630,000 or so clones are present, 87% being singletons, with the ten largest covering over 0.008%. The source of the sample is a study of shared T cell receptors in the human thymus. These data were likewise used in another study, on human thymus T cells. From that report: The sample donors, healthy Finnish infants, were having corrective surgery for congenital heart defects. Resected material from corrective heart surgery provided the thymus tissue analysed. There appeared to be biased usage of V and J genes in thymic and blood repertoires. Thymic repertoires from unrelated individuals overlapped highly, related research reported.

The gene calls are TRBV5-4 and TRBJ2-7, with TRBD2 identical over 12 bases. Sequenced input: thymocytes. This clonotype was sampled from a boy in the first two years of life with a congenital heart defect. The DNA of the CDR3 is TGTGCCAGCAGCTTGGCTAGCGGGGGGGCCGACGAGCAGTACTTC. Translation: CASSLASGGADEQYF.